This TCR beta chain was documented in a study of CD8+ T cells in alopecia areata. On the study more broadly: Grafting placed skin from approximately 6-13-month-old C3H/HeJ donors with spontaneous alopecia onto approximately 7-10-week-old female C3H/HeJ mice. Findings and limits, study-wide: Sequence data from scalp samples additionally include resident alphabeta T cells of normal skin. Sharing of TCRs across patients appeared less clear than in mice, possibly for HLA-related reasons. Lesional scalp exceeded normal scalp in clonality, especially in alopecia totalis/universalis.

Looked up from germline, CDR1 is GKSSPN and CDR2 is SITVG. The CDR3 sequence is 14 residues long. Markers including CD4, CD8alpha, NKG2D and NKG2ACE guided sorting of pooled cutaneous lymph node cells. This clone was seen only a few times. What it recognizes is unknown. All gene names here are mouse names. The read terminates 4 residues before the CDR3 end, so the remaining end is supplied by the germline J gene. Extracted RNA was reverse transcribed into cDNA, the sequencing template. Assay used: immunoSEQ multiplex PCR; TCRdb lists only in-frame clones, some missing. The sample is made up of over 5,500 clones, none counted only once.

Sequenced material: CD8+ T cells sorted from a lymph node. This TCR was recovered from a C3H/HeJ mouse with alopecia areata. The MHC haplotype recorded for the strain is H2-k. V gene TRBV31 combines with J gene TRBJ1-1, with D tentatively TRBD1 (5 bases). Here the CDR3 reads CAWSLGGKSTEVFF. Partial CDR3 DNA: TGTGCCTGGAGTCTTGGGGGGAAGAGTACA.